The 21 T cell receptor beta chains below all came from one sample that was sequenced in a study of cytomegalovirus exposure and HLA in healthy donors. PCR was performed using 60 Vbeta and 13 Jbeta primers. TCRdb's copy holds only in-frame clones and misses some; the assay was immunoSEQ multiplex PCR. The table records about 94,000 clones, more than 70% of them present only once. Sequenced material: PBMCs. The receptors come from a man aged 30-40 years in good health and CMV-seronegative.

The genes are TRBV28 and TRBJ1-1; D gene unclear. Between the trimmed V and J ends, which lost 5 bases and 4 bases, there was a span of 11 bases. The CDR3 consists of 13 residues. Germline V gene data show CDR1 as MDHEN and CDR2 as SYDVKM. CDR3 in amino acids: CASSIGVSTEAFF. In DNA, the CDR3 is TGTGCCAGCAGTATCGGGGTGAGCACTGAAGCTTTCTTT.

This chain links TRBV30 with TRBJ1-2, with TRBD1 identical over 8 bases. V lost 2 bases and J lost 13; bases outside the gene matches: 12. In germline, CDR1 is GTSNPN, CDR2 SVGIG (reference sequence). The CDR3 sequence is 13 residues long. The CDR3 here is CAWSQPGQVSVTF. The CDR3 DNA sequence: TGTGCCTGGAGTCAGCCGGGACAGGTGTCCGTCACCTTC.

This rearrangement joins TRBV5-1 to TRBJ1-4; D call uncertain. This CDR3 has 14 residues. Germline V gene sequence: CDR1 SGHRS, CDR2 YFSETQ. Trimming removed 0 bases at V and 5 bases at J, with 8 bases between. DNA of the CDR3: TGCGCCAGCAGCTTGGGCAGGCCCAATGAAAAACTGTTTTTT. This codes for CASSLGRPNEKLFF.

For the CDR3, the DNA is TGTGCCAGCAGTGAAACGGGACAGATCTATGGCTACACCTTC. Protein product: CASSETGQIYGYTF. This chain joins TRBV6-1 and TRBJ1-2; 7 bases line up with TRBD1. There are 14 residues in the CDR3. Germline V CDR1 and CDR2: MNHNS, SASEGT. V dropped 2 bases and J dropped 4; count of bases not matched to a gene: 4.

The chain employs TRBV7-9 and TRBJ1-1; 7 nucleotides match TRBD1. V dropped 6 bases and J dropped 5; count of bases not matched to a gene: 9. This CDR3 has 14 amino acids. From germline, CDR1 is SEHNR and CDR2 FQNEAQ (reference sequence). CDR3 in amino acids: CASRGGLGWTEAFF. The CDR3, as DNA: TGTGCCAGCAGAGGGGGCTTAGGATGGACTGAAGCTTTCTTT.

CDR3 nucleotides: TGCGCCAGACCGGGAACCCAGTACTTC. Translating gives CARPGTQYF. The V and J genes are TRBV5-1 and TRBJ2-5, with D tentatively TRBD2 (5 bases). The CDR3 has 9 residues. The germline V gene has CDR1 SGHRS and CDR2 YFSETQ. The V end lost 8 bases, the J end lost 8 bases, and 7 bases lay between the germline ends.

CDR3 coding DNA: TGTGCCAGCTGCAGCACAGGGGTTAATGAAAAACTGTTTTTT. Translated: CASCSTGVNEKLFF. The V gene is TRBV28, the J gene TRBJ1-4; 7 positions agree with TRBD1. This CDR3 has 14 amino acids. CDR1 and CDR2 (germline): MDHEN, SYDVKM. V shed 8 bases and J 4 bases; nucleotides not matched to a gene: 7.

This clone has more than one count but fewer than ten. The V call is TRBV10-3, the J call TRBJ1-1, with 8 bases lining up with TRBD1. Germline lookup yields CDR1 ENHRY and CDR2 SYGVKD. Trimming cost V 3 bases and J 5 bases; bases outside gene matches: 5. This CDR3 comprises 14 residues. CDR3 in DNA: TGTGCCATCAGTGACCAAACAGGGGGGACTGAAGCTTTCTTT. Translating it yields CAISDQTGGTEAFF.

The CDR3 region is CASSDQGWNEQFF. In DNA form, the CDR3 reads TGTGCCAGCAGTGATCAGGGGTGGAATGAGCAGTTCTTC. V and J are TRBV25-1 and TRBJ2-1; D possibly corresponds to TRBD1 (6 bases). This CDR3 contains 13 residues. The V and J ends lost 3 bases and 7 bases respectively, with 10 bases between them. Germline V gene lookup returns CDR1 MGHDK and CDR2 SYGVNS.

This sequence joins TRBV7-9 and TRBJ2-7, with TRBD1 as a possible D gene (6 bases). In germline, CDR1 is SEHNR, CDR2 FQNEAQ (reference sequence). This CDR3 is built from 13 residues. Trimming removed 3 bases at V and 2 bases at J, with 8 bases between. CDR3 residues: CASSFGQTYEQYF. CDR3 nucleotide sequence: TGTGCCAGCAGCTTTGGACAGACCTACGAGCAGTACTTC.

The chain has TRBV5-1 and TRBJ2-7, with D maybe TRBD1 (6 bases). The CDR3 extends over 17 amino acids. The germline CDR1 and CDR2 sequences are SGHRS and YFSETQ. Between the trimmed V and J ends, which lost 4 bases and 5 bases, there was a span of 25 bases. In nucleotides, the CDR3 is TGCGCCAGCAGCGTCACGCCTGGCTTGACAGGCGTCCACGAGCAGTACTTC. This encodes CASSVTPGLTGVHEQYF.

As DNA, the CDR3 is TGTGCCAGCAGCTCCCTTAGGGGTGGACAGATCTTCCTAGACGAGCAGTACTTC. Translation gives CASSSLRGGQIFLDEQYF. The genes are TRBV11-2 and TRBJ2-7; possibly TRBD1 for D (6 bases). V shed 4 bases and J shed 5 bases, with 27 bases lying between them. Germline V gene sequence: CDR1 SGHAT, CDR2 FQNNGV. This CDR3 contains 18 residues.

The CDR3 is CASSLRDTQYF. The CDR3 DNA reads as TGTGCCAGCAGCCTTAGAGATACGCAGTATTTT. The gene calls are TRBV28 and TRBJ2-3, with D unclear. CDR1 MDHEN and CDR2 SYDVKM come from the germline V gene. V lost 6 bases and J 5 bases, leaving 6 bases between the germline ends. This CDR3 is 11 amino acids long. Together with reference TRBV28 and TRBJ2-3, the CDR3 gives the full variable domain: DVKVTQSSRYLVKRTGEKVFLECVQDMDHENMFWYRQDPGLGLRLIYFSYDVKMKEKGDIPEGYSVSREKKERFSLILESASTNQTSMYLCASSLRDTQYFGPGTRLTVL.

The CDR3 DNA is TGTGCCAGCAGCCAAGAGAGGGAGGGTCCCACCGGGGAGCTGTTTTTT. This encodes CASSQEREGPTGELFF. The rearrangement uses TRBV4-2 and TRBJ2-2; TRBD2 aligns across 7 bases. Germline CDR1 LGHNA, CDR2 YNFKEQ. This CDR3 is built from 16 residues. V trimming: 0 bases; J trimming: 4 bases; junction bases outside the gene matches: 5.

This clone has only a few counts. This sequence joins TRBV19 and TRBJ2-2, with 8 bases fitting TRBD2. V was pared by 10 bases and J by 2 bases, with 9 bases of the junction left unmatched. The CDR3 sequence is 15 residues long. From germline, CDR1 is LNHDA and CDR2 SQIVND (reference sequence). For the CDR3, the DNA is TGTGCCACTCGAACGGGGGGGATTAACACCGGGGAGCTGTTTTTT. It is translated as CATRTGGINTGELFF.

CDR3 sequence (DNA): TGTGCCAGCAGTTTATGGGGGCAAACCTATGGCTACACCTTC. It specifies CASSLWGQTYGYTF. This chain links TRBV28 with TRBJ1-2, with D perhaps TRBD1 (5 bases). V gave up 0 bases and J gave up 4 bases, with 9 bases separating them. The germline V gene encodes CDR1 MDHEN and CDR2 SYDVKM. This CDR3 contains 14 residues.

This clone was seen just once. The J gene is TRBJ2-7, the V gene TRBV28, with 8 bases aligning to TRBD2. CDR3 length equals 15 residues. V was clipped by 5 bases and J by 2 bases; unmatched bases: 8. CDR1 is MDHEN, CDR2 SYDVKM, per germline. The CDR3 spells CASSTSGSETYEQYF. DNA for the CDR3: TGTGCCAGCAGTACGAGCGGGAGCGAAACCTACGAGCAGTACTTC.

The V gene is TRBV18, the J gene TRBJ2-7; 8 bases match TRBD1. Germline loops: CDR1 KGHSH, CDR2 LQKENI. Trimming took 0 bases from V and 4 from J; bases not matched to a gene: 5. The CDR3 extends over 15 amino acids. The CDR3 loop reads CASSPPGQGAYEQYF. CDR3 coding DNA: TGTGCCAGCTCACCACCGGGCCAGGGGGCTTACGAGCAGTACTTC. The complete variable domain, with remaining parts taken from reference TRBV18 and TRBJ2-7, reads NAGVMQNPRHLVRRRGQEARLRCSPMKGHSHVYWYRQLPEEGLKFMVYLQKENIIDESGMPKERFSAEFPKEGPSILRIQQVVRGDSAAYFCASSPPGQGAYEQYFGPGTRLTVT.

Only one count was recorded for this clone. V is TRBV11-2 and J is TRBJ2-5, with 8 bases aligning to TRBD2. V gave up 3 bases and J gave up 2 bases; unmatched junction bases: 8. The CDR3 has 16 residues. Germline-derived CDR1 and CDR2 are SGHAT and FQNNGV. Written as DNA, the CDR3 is TGTGCCAGCAGCTTGGGCCTAGCGGGCGAACAAGAGACCCAGTACTTC. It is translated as CASSLGLAGEQETQYF.

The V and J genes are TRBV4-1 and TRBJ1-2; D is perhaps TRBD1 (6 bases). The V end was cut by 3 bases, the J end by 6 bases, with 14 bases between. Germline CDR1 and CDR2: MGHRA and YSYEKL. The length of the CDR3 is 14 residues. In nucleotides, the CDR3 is TGCGCCAGCAGCCAGTGGGCACAGGGAGATGGCTACACCTTC. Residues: CASSQWAQGDGYTF.

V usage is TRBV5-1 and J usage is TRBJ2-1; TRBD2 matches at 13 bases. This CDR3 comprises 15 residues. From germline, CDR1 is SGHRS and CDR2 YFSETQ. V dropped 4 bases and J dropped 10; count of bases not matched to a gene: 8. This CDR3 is CASSLGLAGVQEQFF. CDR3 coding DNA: TGCGCCAGCAGCCTTGGACTAGCGGGAGTTCAAGAGCAGTTCTTC.